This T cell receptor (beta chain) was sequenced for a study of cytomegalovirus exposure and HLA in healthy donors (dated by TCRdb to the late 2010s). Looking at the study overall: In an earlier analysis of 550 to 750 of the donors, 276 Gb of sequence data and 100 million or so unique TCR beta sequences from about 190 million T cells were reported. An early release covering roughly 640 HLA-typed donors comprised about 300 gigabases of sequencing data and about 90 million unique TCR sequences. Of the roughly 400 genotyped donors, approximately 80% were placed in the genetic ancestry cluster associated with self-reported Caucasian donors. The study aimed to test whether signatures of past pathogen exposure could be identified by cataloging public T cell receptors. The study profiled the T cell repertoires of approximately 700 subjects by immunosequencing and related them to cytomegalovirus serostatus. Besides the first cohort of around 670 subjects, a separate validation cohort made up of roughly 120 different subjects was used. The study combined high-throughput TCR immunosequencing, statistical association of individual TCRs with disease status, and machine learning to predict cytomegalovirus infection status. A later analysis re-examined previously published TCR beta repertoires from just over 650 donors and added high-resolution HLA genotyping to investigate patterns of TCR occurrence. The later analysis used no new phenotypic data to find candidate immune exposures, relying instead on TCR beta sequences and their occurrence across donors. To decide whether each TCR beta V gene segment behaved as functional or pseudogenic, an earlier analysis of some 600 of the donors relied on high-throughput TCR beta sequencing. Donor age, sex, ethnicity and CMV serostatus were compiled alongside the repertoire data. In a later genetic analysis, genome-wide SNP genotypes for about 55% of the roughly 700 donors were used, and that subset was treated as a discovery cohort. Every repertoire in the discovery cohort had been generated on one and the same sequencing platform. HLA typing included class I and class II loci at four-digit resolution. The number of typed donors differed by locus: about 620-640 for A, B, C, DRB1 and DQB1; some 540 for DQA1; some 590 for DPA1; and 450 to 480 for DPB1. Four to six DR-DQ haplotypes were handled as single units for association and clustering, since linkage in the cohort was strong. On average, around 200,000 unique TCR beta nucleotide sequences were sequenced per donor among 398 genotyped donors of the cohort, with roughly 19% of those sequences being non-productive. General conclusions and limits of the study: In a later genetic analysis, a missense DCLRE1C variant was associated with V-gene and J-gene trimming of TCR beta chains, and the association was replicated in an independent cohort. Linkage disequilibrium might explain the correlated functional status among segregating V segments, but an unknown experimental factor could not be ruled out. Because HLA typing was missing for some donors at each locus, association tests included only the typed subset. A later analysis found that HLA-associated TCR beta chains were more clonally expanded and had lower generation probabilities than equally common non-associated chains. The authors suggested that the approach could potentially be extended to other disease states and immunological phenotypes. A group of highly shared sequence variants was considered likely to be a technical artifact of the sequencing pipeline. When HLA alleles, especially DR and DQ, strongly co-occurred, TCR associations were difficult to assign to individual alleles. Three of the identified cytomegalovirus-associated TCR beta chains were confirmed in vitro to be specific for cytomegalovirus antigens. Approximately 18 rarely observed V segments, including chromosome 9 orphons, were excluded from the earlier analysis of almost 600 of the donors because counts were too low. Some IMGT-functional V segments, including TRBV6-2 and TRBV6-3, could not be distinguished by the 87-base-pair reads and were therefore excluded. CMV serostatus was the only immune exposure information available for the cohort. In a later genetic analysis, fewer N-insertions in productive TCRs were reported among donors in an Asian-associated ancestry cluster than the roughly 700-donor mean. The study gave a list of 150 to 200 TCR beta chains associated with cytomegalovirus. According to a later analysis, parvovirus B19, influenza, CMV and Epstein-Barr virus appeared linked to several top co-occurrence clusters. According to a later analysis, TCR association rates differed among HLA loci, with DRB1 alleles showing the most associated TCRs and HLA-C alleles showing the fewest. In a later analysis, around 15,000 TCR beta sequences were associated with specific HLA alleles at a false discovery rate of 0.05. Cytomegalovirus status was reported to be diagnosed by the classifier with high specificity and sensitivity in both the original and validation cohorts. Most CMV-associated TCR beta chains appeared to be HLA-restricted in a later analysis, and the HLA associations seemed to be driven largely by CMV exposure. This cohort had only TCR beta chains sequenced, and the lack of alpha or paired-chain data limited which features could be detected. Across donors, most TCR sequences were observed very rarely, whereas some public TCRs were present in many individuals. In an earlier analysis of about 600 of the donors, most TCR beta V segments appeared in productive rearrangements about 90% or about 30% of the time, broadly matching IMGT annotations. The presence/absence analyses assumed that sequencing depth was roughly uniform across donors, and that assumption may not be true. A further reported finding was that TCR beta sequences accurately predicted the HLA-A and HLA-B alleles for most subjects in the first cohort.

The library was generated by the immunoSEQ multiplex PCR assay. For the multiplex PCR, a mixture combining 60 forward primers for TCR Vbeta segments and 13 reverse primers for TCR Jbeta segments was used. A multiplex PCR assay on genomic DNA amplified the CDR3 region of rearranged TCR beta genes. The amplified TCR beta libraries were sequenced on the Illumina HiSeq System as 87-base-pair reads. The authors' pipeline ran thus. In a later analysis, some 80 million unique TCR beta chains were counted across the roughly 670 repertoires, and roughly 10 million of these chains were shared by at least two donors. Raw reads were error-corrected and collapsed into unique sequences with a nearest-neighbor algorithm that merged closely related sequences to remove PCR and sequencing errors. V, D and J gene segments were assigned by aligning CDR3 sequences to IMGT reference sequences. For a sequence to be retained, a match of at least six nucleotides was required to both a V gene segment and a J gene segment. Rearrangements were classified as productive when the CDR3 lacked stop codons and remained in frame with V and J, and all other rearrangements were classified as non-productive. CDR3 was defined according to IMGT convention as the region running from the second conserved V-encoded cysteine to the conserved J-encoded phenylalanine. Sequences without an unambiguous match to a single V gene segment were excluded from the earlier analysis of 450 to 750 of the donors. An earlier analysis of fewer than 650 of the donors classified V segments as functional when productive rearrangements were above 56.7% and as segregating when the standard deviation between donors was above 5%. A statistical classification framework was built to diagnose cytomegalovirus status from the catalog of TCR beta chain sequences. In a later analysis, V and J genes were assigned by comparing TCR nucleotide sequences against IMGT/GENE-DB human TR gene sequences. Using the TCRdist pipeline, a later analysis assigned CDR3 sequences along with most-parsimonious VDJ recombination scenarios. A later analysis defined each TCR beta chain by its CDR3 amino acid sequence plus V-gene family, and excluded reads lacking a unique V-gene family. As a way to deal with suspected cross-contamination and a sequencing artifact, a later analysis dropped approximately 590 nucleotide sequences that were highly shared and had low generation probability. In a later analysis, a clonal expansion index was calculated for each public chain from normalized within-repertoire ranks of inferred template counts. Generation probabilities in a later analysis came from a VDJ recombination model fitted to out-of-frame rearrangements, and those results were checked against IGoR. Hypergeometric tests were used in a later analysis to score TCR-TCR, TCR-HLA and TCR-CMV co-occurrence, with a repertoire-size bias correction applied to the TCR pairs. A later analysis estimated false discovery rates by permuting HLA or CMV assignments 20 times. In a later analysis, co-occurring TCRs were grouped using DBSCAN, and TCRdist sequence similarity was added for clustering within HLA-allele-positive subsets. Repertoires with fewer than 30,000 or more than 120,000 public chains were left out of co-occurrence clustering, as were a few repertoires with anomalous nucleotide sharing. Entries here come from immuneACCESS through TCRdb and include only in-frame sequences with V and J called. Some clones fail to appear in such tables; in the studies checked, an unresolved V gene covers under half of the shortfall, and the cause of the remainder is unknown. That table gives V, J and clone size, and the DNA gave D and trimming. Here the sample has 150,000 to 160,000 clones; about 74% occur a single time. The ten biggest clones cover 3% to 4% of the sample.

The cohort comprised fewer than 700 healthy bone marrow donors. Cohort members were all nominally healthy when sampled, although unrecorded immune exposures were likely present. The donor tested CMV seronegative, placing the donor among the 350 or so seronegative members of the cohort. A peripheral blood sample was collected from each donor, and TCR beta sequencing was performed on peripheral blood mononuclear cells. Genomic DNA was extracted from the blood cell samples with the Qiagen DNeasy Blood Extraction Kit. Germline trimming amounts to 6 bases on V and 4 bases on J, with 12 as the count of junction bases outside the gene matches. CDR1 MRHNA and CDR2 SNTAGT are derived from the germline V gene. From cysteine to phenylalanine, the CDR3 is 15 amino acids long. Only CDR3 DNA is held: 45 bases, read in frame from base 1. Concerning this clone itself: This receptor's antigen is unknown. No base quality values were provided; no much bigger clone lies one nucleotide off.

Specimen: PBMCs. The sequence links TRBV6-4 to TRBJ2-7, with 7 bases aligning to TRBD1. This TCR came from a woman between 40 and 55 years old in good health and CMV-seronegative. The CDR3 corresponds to CASSPEGAKGYEQYF. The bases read TGTGCCAGCAGCCCTGAGGGGGCCAAAGGTTACGAGCAGTACTTC.